This T cell receptor (beta chain) was identified in a study of neurological immune-mediated disorders. From the 5' RACE reads, TCRdb called clonotypes with MiXCR, one entry per CDR3 protein. The sample records 55,000 to 65,000 distinct CDR3 sequences, 3% to 4% being singletons. This CDR3 spans 18 amino acids. The germline V and J ends were trimmed by 1 base and 1 base, with 18 bases remaining between them. Germline V gene lookup returns CDR1 LGHNA and CDR2 YNFKEQ. Specimen: PBMCs. This receptor was taken from a woman aged 45-65 years with multiple sclerosis. The rearrangement uses TRBV4-2 and TRBJ2-3; tentatively, D is TRBD1 or TRBD2 (6 bases each). The CDR3 sequence: CASSQGGAGLGGTDTQYF. In DNA, the CDR3 is TGTGCCAGCAGCCAAGGGGGGGCCGGACTTGGGGGCACAGATACGCAGTATTTT.